This T cell receptor beta chain was retrieved from a study of Graves' ophthalmopathy and Graves' hyperthyroidism. With 3 bases removed from V and 6 bases from J, the gap between germline ends came to 21 bases. The CDR3 sequence is 16 residues long. Per germline, CDR1 SNHLY and CDR2 FYNNEI. The study amplified TCR beta CDR3 regions using RNA transcripts. First-round RT-PCR used HTBI primers; second-round multiplex PCR followed. Each CDR3 protein gets one entry after TCRdb re-called the multiplex PCR reads with MiXCR. The data contain around 600,000 distinct CDR3 sequences, 35% to 50% of them singletons. The table lists this clonotype with many counts.

The chain recombines TRBV2 with TRBJ2-7; D is unresolved. The sequence was obtained from an adult man with Graves' ophthalmopathy. The sample taken for sequencing was peripheral blood. This CDR3 reads CASSDFEPTESGEQYF. The CDR3 DNA reads as TGTGCCAGCAGTGACTTTGAGCCCACTGAGTCGGGCGAGCAGTACTTC.